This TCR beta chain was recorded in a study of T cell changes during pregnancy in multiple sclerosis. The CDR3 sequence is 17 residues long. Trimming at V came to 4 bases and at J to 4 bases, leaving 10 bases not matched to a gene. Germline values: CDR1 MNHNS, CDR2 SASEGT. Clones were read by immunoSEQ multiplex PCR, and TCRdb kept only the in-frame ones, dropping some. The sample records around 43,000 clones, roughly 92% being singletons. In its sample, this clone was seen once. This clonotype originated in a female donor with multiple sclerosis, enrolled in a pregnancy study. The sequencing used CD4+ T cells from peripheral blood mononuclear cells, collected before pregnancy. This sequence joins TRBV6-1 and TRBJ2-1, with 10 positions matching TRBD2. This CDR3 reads CASSAFPGTSVYNEQFF. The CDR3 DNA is TGTGCCAGCAGTGCTTTTCCGGGGACTAGCGTTTACAATGAGCAGTTCTTC.